Included here is one T cell receptor (beta chain) sequence, with context. No antigen is known for it. This sample was taken from a study of OX40 agonist ivuxolimab in advanced cancers. Study overall: Patients got intravenous ivuxolimab at 0.01 to 10 mg/kg every 2 weeks. Cohort: more than 75% men, mean age approximately 60, aged roughly 20 to 79.

Study-level results: Blood T cells, both CD4+ and CD8+, expanded clonally by week 6 at 0.1 to 3.0 mg/kg.

CDR1 MNHEY and CDR2 SMNVEV come from the germline V gene (reference sequence). J lost 6 bases, V lost 5 bases, and 8 bases had no gene match. CDR3 length: 15 amino acids. The table came from immunoSEQ multiplex PCR; TCRdb's copy has only in-frame clones and leaves some out. Of roughly 50,000 clones in the sample, 80% to 85% were seen once. The clonotype originates from an adult with an advanced solid tumor such as melanoma, head and neck, liver or kidney cancer. The starting material was CD4+ or CD8+ T cells sorted from blood, obtained in a trial of the OX40 agonist ivuxolimab. The J gene is TRBJ2-2, the V gene TRBV27; 8 bases fit TRBD1. The CDR3 region has the DNA TGTGCCAGCAGTCCCGGACAGGGTTCTTCCGGGGAGCTGTTTTTT. It yields the protein CASSPGQGSSGELFF.